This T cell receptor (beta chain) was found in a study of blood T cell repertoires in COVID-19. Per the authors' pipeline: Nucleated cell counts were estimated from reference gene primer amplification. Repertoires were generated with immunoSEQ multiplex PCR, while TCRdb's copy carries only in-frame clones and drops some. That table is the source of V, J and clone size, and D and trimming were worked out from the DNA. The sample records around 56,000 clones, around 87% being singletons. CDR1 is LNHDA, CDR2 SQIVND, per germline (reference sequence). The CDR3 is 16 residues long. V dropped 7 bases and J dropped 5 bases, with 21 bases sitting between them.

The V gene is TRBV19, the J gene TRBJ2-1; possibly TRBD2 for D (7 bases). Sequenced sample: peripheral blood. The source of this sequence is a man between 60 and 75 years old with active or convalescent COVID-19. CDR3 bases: TGTGCCAGTAATGAGGCGGGGAGGGGGGATAACAATGAGCAGTTCTTC. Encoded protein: CASNEAGRGDNNEQFF.